The source of this TCR beta chain is a study of T cell repertoires in cytomegalovirus infection. Study summary: Indications came from public TCR beta signatures; they pointed to CMV infection and to a matching HLA type.

TCRdb re-analysed the reads in MiXCR, keeping a single row per CDR3 protein. The table records about 180,000 distinct CDR3 sequences, roughly 14% of them present only once. This clonotype was seen a few times. The germline V gene has CDR1 MDHEN and CDR2 SYDVKM. V was clipped by 5 bases and J by 3 bases; unmatched bases: 9. The CDR3 has 18 amino acids. This sequence was found in a human donor in good health (CMV status not recorded). Some clones in this sample may be carry-over from other donors' samples. Sequencing was carried out using PBMCs. The gene calls are TRBV28 and TRBJ2-3; TRBD2 agrees at 15 bases. CDR3 sequence: CASSDGLAGGPVTDTQYF. For the CDR3, the DNA is TGTGCCAGCAGTGATGGACTAGCGGGAGGGCCGGTTACAGATACGCAGTATTTT.